This TCR beta chain emerged from a study of T cell changes during pregnancy in multiple sclerosis. Data came from immunoSEQ multiplex PCR; TCRdb stores just in-frame clones and leaves some out. The repertoire holds some 100,000 clones, with almost 95% as singletons. Trimming took off 8 bases at V and 5 bases at J, with 9 bases between the two ends. This CDR3 is 11 amino acids long. Germline-derived CDR1 and CDR2 are MDHEN and SYDVKM. V usage is TRBV28 and J usage is TRBJ1-1; no clear D. The input for sequencing was peripheral blood, taken before pregnancy. This TCR came from a female donor with multiple sclerosis, enrolled in a pregnancy study. CDR3 in DNA: TGTGCCAGCGATCGGGGTACTGAAGCTTTCTTT. Its translation: CASDRGTEAFF.